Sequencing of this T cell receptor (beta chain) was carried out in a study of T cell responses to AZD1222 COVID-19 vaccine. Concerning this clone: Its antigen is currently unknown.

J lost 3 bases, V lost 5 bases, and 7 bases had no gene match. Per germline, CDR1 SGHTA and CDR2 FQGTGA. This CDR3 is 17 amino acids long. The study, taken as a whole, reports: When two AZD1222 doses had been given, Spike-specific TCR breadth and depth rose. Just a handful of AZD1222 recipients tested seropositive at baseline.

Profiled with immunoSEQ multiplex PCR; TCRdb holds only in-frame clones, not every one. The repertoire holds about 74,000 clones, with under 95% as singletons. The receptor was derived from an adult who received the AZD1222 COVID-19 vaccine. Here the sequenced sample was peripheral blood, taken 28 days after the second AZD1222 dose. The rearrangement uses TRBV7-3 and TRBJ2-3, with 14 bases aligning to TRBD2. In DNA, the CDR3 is TGTGCCAGCAGCCCCGGGACTAGCGGGAGTTTAACAGATACGCAGTATTTT. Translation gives CASSPGTSGSLTDTQYF.